Each of the 6 T cell receptor beta chains below was sequenced from the same sample in a study of post-analysis software for immune sequencing data (dated by TCRdb to 2014 to 2015). Libraries were prepared through PCR. Reads for this sample came from an Illumina HiSeq 2500. To reduce PCR and sequencing biases, unique molecular identifiers were built into the TCR beta cDNA libraries. TCRdb itself trimmed the public reads at Q25 with fastp, ran MiXCR and retained productive beta chains. Identical CDR3 proteins give one entry, which carries the most common genes and DNA. This sample comprises about 460,000 distinct CDR3 sequences, roughly 45% of them detected only once. Jointly, the top ten make up roughly an eighth of the sample. General findings and caveats noted by the study authors: Roughly 5 TRBV segments, including TRBV5-6, TRBV5-1 and TRBV20-1, were significantly more frequent in patients than controls.

No antigen is known for these receptors. The sequencing input was blood. Receptors originate from a girl aged 5 to 17 with multiple sclerosis.

The chain combines TRBV24-1 with TRBJ2-5, with TRBD2 identical over 12 bases. J gave up 1 base and V 4 bases, and 6 bases lay outside the gene matches. The CDR3 runs 17 residues. CDR1 KGHDR and CDR2 SFDVKD come from the germline V gene. The CDR3 loop is CATSDTSSGRAQETQYF. The CDR3, as DNA: TGTGCCACCAGTGACACCTCTAGCGGGAGGGCCCAAGAGACCCAGTACTTC.

The rearrangement uses TRBV20-1 and TRBJ2-5; 8 bases are shared with TRBD1. The J call is in doubt because the DNA end fits TRBJ2-7 better. CDR1 and CDR2 (germline): DFQATT, SNEGSKA (reference sequence). The CDR3 is 14 residues long. CDR3 nucleotides: TGCAGTGCTACCCCGGGACAGGATTCCTACGAGCAGTACTTC. It translates to CSATPGQDSYEQYF.

This clonotype has only a few counts. The V and J genes are TRBV20-1 and TRBJ2-5, with 9 bases that match TRBD2. V lost 0 bases, J lost 3 bases, and 14 bases stayed unmatched. The germline V gene has CDR1 DFQATT and CDR2 SNEGSKA (reference sequence). This CDR3 spans 18 amino acids. The CDR3 DNA sequence: TGCAGTGCTAGAGATCAACTAGCGGGCGCTGCGTGGGAAGAGACCCAGTACTTC. As protein: CSARDQLAGAAWEETQYF.

The sample holds a few counts of this clonotype. The CDR3 here is CASSFPGTKRGHGYEQYF. CDR3 sequence (DNA): TGTGCCAGCAGCTTCCCCGGGACGAAAAGAGGGCATGGTTACGAGCAGTACTTC. The chain couples TRBV7-2 to TRBJ2-7; D possibly uses TRBD1 or TRBD2 (5 bases each). V was pared by 3 bases and J by 4 bases, with 25 bases between. Germline CDR1 is SGHTA and CDR2 is FQGNSA. CDR3 length equals 18 residues.

This clonotype was counted only a few times. The chain has TRBV29-1 and TRBJ2-1, with 11 bases that match TRBD1. From germline, CDR1 is SQVTM and CDR2 ANQGSEA. This CDR3 spans 17 amino acids. The V segment lost 3 bases and the J segment 8 bases; nucleotides outside the gene matches: 15. The CDR3 DNA follows: TGCAGCGTTGATAGCGCGTTGCCGGGACAGGGGGAGCATGAGCAGTTCTTC. Its protein is CSVDSALPGQGEHEQFF.

About this clonotype itself: One end of the junction fails to match germline, which may point to a read error. The J gene is TRBJ2-7, the V gene TRBV7-7; D tentatively fits TRBD1 or TRBD2 (5 bases each). The length of the CDR3 is 13 residues. Germline V gives CDR1 SSHAT, CDR2 FNYEAQ (reference sequence). The CDR3 region is CASSSPRGATLYF. The CDR3 DNA reads TGTGCTAGCAGCTCCCCTCGGGGCGCGACGTTATACTTC.